This TCR beta chain came from a study of blood T cell repertoires in COVID-19. Study in general: Both acute and convalescent COVID-19 samples were obtained from the United States, Italy and Spain.

In the original workflow: Amplification from reference gene primers served as the basis for estimated nucleated cell counts. Here immunoSEQ multiplex PCR was the method, and the copy in TCRdb shows in-frame clones only, minus some. V and J calls and clone size follow that table, whereas D and trimming were derived from the DNA. The sample includes fewer than 400,000 clones, approximately 85% seen only once; the top ten take over 2%. V lost 5 bases, J lost 6 bases, and 13 bases lay in between. This CDR3 is built from 13 residues. Germline V lookup: CDR1 GTSNPN, CDR2 SVGIG (reference sequence). V is TRBV30 and J is TRBJ2-2, with a possible D match to TRBD2 (6 bases). The TCR originated in a man aged 30-40 years who had recovered from COVID-19. Material: PBMCs or T cells enriched from blood (not recorded which). CDR3 coding DNA: TGTGCCTGGGCCCTGACTAGTCCCGGGGAGCTGTTTTTT. Amino acid sequence: CAWALTSPGELFF.